These 18 T cell receptor beta chains were sequenced from one sample in a study of shared clonotypes between healthy human individuals. CD45RO-negative cells were positively selected for CCR7, leaving out terminally differentiated effector memory CD45RA+ cells. TCRdb's table, derived via immunoSEQ multiplex PCR, lists solely in-frame clones and lacks some. Of about 1,800,000 clones listed, about 95% are singletons. Sequenced sample: naive CD8+ T cells sorted from blood. The receptors stem from a man in his late teens or twenties in good health.

The rearrangement links TRBV28 to TRBJ1-4; D gene ambiguous. Germline lookup yields CDR1 MDHEN and CDR2 SYDVKM. This CDR3 is built from 14 residues. The germline V and J ends were trimmed by 2 bases and 3 bases, with 7 bases remaining between them. The CDR3 nucleotides are TGTGCCAGCAGTTTAACGGTTTCTAATGAAAAACTGTTTTTT. Protein sequence: CASSLTVSNEKLFF.

In DNA, the CDR3 is TGTGCCAGCAGCAAAGGACTAGCGGGAGTCTCCGGAACCTACAATGAGCAGTTCTTC. It specifies CASSKGLAGVSGTYNEQFF. V usage is TRBV7-8 and J usage is TRBJ2-1; the match to TRBD2 covers 13 bases. This CDR3 has 19 amino acids. Germline values: CDR1 SGHVS, CDR2 FQNEAQ. J gave up 2 bases and V 5 bases, and 12 bases lay outside the gene matches.

This chain joins TRBV5-6 and TRBJ2-7, with 10 positions matching TRBD1. Germline lookup yields CDR1 SGHDT and CDR2 YYEEEE. This CDR3 has 16 residues. Trimming cost V 4 bases and J 7 bases; bases outside gene matches: 14. The CDR3 reads CASSRLIVGTGVEQYF. The CDR3 DNA sequence: TGTGCCAGCAGCCGATTGATAGTCGGGACAGGGGTAGAGCAGTACTTC.

V gene TRBV19 combines with J gene TRBJ2-7; 7 positions agree with TRBD2. Losses at the gene ends were 4 bases for V and 3 bases for J; bases not matched to a gene: 3. Germline V gene sequence: CDR1 LNHDA, CDR2 SQIVND (reference sequence). The CDR3 contains 13 residues. In DNA form, the CDR3 reads TGTGCCAGTAGTAACGGGGGGAACTACGAGCAGTACTTC. Translated, it gives CASSNGGNYEQYF.

The chain employs TRBV28 and TRBJ2-5, with D possibly being TRBD2 (5 bases). The germline CDR1 and CDR2 sequences are MDHEN and SYDVKM. Trimming cost V 7 bases and J 2 bases, with 11 bases left between them. This CDR3 is built from 13 residues. CDR3 amino acids: CASTPTGQETQYF. In DNA form, the CDR3 reads TGTGCCAGCACGCCCACGGGACAAGAGACCCAGTACTTC.

The rearrangement joins TRBV19 to TRBJ2-7; 7 bases map to TRBD1. The junction had 11 bases not matched to a gene; V was cut back by 4 bases and J by 5 bases. Germline-derived CDR1 and CDR2 are LNHDA and SQIVND (reference sequence). The CDR3 runs to 15 residues. The CDR3 here is CASSTTGVGPNEQYF. The CDR3, as DNA: TGTGCCAGTAGTACCACAGGGGTAGGTCCAAACGAGCAGTACTTC.

The chain has TRBV7-8 and TRBJ2-7; D is perhaps TRBD2 (6 bases). Trimming shortened V by 0 bases and J by 5 bases, and 14 bases separated the two germline ends. Germline V gene lookup returns CDR1 SGHVS and CDR2 FQNEAQ. The CDR3 contains 15 residues. The chain's CDR3 is CASSLAFGGTHEQYF. For the CDR3, the DNA is TGTGCCAGCAGCTTAGCCTTTGGGGGGACCCACGAGCAGTACTTC.

The table lists this clone with a count of one. The chain links TRBV6-5 to TRBJ2-5, with a tentative D call TRBD1 (6 bases). CDR3 size: 11 residues. From germline, CDR1 is MNHEY and CDR2 SVGAGI. V was trimmed by 6 bases and J by 5 bases, leaving 7 bases between them. CDR3 DNA: TGTGCCAGCAGAACAGGGGAGACCCAGTACTTC. This gives the protein CASRTGETQYF.

V and J are TRBV7-9 and TRBJ2-7; D is tentatively TRBD1 or TRBD2 (6 bases each). The length of the CDR3 is 15 residues. Between the trimmed V and J ends, which lost 0 bases and 2 bases, there was a span of 11 bases. Germline V lookup: CDR1 SEHNR, CDR2 FQNEAQ (reference sequence). Here the CDR3 DNA reads TGTGCCAGCAGCTTAGCTAGGGGGGCTACCTACGAGCAGTACTTC. Encoded protein: CASSLARGATYEQYF.

V is TRBV7-9 and J is TRBJ1-1; D gene ambiguous. CDR3 length: 16 amino acids. Per the germline V gene, CDR1 is SEHNR and CDR2 is FQNEAQ (reference sequence). V was shortened by 1 base and J by 3 bases, with 15 bases between the two germline ends. The CDR3 region is CASSLEGGGSDTEAFF. CDR3 bases: TGTGCCAGCAGCTTAGAAGGAGGCGGCTCAGACACTGAAGCTTTCTTT. Variable domain in full (rest from reference TRBV7-9 and TRBJ1-1): DTGVSQNPRHKITKRGQNVTFRCDPISEHNRLYWYRQTLGQGPEFLTYFQNEAQLEKSRLLSDRFSAERPKGSFSTLEIQRTEQGDSAMYLCASSLEGGGSDTEAFFGQGTRLTVV.

This clone appeared a single time. The chain joins TRBV11-2 to TRBJ2-7; the match to TRBD1 covers 9 bases. This CDR3 is 15 amino acids long. Unmatched junction bases numbered 10, after V lost 5 bases and J lost 5 bases. From germline, CDR1 is SGHAT and CDR2 FQNNGV. The CDR3, as DNA: TGTGCCAGCAGCGCCGGGACAGGGTCTATGAACGAGCAGTACTTC. Translation gives CASSAGTGSMNEQYF.

This chain connects TRBV11-2 to TRBJ1-2, with D possibly TRBD1 on 5 matching bases. This CDR3 comprises 14 residues. Trimming took off 5 bases at V and 2 bases at J, with 12 bases between the two ends. Germline loops: CDR1 SGHAT, CDR2 FQNNGV. This CDR3 is CASSPGHPNYGYTF. The CDR3 DNA sequence: TGTGCCAGCAGCCCTGGACATCCGAACTATGGCTACACCTTC.

Comment on this clone: Other DNA sequences from this sample encode an identical CDR3 as well. The CDR3 loop reads CASSLVGLAEETQYF. CDR3 nucleotide sequence: TGTGCCAGCAGCTTAGTCGGTCTAGCAGAAGAGACCCAGTACTTC. The chain employs TRBV7-9 and TRBJ2-5; TRBD2 is a possible D gene (5 bases). Germline V gene data show CDR1 as SEHNR and CDR2 as FQNEAQ (reference sequence). This CDR3 region has 15 residues. With 1 base removed from V and 3 bases from J, the gap between germline ends came to 12 bases.

V and J are TRBV4-1 and TRBJ1-2; 7 bases agree with TRBD1. V gave up 2 bases and J gave up 7 bases; unmatched junction bases: 7. Germline CDR1 reads MGHRA; CDR2 reads YSYEKL. The CDR3 is 14 residues long. This CDR3 is CASSQQTGSFGYTF. CDR3 coding DNA: TGCGCCAGCAGCCAACAGACAGGGTCCTTTGGCTACACCTTC.

The chain combines TRBV25-1 with TRBJ1-2, with 8 nucleotides matching TRBD1. There are 14 residues in the CDR3. Trimming removed 5 bases from V and 4 bases from J; junction bases left unmatched: 6. The germline V gene has CDR1 MGHDK and CDR2 SYGVNS. CDR3 sequence (DNA): TGTGCCAGCAGTTATGCCGGGACAGGCTATGGCTACACCTTC. Its protein product is CASSYAGTGYGYTF.

This clone showed up just once. The chain carries TRBV29-1 and TRBJ2-3, with D possibly being TRBD2 (5 bases). There are 13 residues in the CDR3. In germline, CDR1 is SQVTM, CDR2 ANQGSEA. V dropped 2 bases and J dropped 2 bases, with 8 bases sitting between them. As DNA, the CDR3 is TGCAGCGTTGAATTAGCGAACACAGATACGCAGTATTTT. Translating gives CSVELANTDTQYF.

The chain joins TRBV28 to TRBJ1-3; weak D call: TRBD1 (5 bases). CDR3 length equals 17 residues. Trimming removed 6 bases at V and 0 bases at J, with 18 bases between. Germline CDR1 MDHEN, CDR2 SYDVKM. CDR3 DNA: TGTGCCAGCAGCCAAACCATTACAGGTTTCTCTGGAAACACCATATATTTT. Protein sequence: CASSQTITGFSGNTIYF.

The V and J genes are TRBV2 and TRBJ1-1; TRBD1 might be the D (5 bases). Trimming shortened V by 11 bases and J by 1 base, and 11 bases separated the two germline ends. The CDR3 has 12 residues. CDR1 is SNHLY, CDR2 FYNNEI, per germline. CDR3 sequence (DNA): TGTGCCGACCAAGACAGGAACACTGAAGCTTTCTTT. Its translation is CADQDRNTEAFF.